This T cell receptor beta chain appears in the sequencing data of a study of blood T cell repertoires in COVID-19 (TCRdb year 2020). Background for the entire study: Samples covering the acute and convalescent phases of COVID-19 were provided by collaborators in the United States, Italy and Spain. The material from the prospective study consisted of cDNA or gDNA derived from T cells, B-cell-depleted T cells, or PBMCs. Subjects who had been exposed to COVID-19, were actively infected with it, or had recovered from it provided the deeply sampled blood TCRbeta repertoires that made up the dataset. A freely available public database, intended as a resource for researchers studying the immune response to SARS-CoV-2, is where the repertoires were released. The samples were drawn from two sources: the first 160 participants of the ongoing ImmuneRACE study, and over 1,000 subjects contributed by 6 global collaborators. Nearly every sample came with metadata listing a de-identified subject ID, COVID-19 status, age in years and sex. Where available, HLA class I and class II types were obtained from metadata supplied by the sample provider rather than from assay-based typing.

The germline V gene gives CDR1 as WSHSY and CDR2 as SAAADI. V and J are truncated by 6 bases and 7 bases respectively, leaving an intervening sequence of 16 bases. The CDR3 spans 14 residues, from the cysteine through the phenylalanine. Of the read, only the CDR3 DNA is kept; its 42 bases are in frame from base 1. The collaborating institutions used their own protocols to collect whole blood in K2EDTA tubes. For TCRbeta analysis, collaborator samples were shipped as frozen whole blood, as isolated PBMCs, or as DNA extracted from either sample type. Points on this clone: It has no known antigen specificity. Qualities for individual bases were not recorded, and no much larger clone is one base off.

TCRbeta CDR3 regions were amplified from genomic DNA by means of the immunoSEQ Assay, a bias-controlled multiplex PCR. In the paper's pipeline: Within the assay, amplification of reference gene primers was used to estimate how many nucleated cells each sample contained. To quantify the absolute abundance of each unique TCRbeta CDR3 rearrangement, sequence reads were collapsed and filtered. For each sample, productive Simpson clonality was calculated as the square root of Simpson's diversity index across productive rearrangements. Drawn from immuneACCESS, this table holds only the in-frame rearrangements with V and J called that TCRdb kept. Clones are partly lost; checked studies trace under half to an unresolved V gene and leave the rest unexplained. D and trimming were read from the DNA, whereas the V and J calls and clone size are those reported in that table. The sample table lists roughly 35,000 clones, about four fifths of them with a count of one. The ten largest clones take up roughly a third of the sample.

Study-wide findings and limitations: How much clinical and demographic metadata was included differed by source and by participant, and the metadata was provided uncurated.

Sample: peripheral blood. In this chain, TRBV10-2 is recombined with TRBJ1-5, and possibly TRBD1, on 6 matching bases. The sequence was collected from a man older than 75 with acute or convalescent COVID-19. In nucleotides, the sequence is TGCGCCAGCAGGCAAACAGGGACCGAACAGCCCCAGCATTTT. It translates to CASRQTGTEQPQHF.